This T cell receptor beta chain was obtained from a study of graft-versus-host responses after intestinal transplantation. In the study overall: Uniformly, recipients were administered anti-thymocyte globulin induction with subsequent tacrolimus and steroids for three to four years.

Per the germline V gene, CDR1 is MGHRA and CDR2 is YSYEKL. Trimming left V 1 base short and J 5 bases short, with 15 bases between. The CDR3 consists of 16 residues. The repertoire was sequenced with immunoSEQ multiplex PCR; TCRdb's copy has only in-frame clones and lacks some. The data hold 40,000 or so clones, with 93% observed a single time. The sample consisted of PBMCs, taken almost 750 days after intestinal transplantation. This sequence joins TRBV4-1 and TRBJ1-5; D perhaps matches TRBD1 (6 bases). The clonotype originates from a human patient who received an intestinal transplant, so some T cells may come from the graft donor. DNA of the CDR3: TGCGCCAGCAGCCAAGTAAACGCAGAGGGGGATCAGCCCCAGCATTTT. Translation: CASSQVNAEGDQPQHF.